This T cell receptor (beta chain) appears in the sequencing data of a study of STAT5B mutations in CD4+ large granular lymphocyte leukemia (dated by TCRdb to between 2021 and 2022). Regarding the research as a whole: Among the healthy controls, the CDR3 'QG' motif was associated with a particular HLA allele. The TCRbeta repertoires of CD4+ T-cell large granular lymphocyte leukemia patients were compared with the TCRbeta repertoires of healthy blood donors. Flow cytometry on FACSCanto II or FACSVerse showed that the purified fractions were more than 95% pure among lymphocytes.

Via the germline V gene (reference sequence), CDR1 is GTSNPN and CDR2 SVGIG. The CDR3 runs 13 residues from the cysteine to the phenylalanine. Solely the CDR3 DNA is kept, with 39 bases framed from the first base. The germline ends are 15 bases apart after V is trimmed by 3 bases and J by 7 bases. The healthy controls were 35 or so blood donors, and the buffy coats of these donors were supplied by the Finnish Red Cross blood service. All TCR-sequenced material derived from peripheral blood: patient blood samples and healthy donor buffy coats. Peripheral blood mononuclear cells were isolated by Ficoll-Hypaque gradient centrifugation. For the healthy controls, CD4+ cells were obtained from buffy coats by magnetic purification. Genomic DNA was extracted using the Gentra Puregene Cell and Tissue kit, and a Qubit 2.0 fluorometer was used to quantify it. This clone was observed a single time. Its target antigen remains unknown. Per-base quality was not reported, and no clone a single base away is much larger than it.

TCRbeta rearrangements were sequenced from genomic DNA using the immunoSEQ assay at survey resolution. From the authors' description of their analysis: A lowest detectable productive clonotype frequency of 2.59 x 10-5 was observed in the TCR sequencing data. Only productive TCRbeta rearrangements, meaning sequences that were complete and in-frame, were kept for the analyses. Sample clonality was computed as Simpson clonality in the immunoSEQ Analyzer version 3.0. Clones were binned by frequency as very rare, small, medium, large (1-20%) or hyperexpanded (>20%). Generation probabilities were estimated with OLGA 1.2.3, V-gene circos plots were made with VDJtools, specificities were looked up in VDJdb, and CDR3 motifs were identified with GLIPH. TCRdb obtained this table from immuneACCESS and retained in-frame rearrangements with V and J assigned. These tables miss some clones; where compared with another copy, unresolved V genes account for less than half of the shortfall, and the remainder is unexplained. From that table come the V and J calls and clone size; the DNA was used to work out D and trimming. Counted in this sample were around 50,000 clones; roughly four fifths of them appeared once. The top ten hold approximately 0.4% of the sample.

The investigation overall reported the following: Main leukemic clonotypes were private to each patient, although approximately 25% of the main leukemic clonotypes were found at low frequency in the non-leukemic repertoires of other patients. The data were not HLA-matched, and the relatively small sample size could explain the higher clonality seen in CD4+ compared with CD8+ T-LGLL. CD4-sorted patient repertoires appeared more clonal than healthy CD4+ repertoires, and this difference persisted after removing the putative leukemic clones. Enrichment of TRBV06-family usage was observed among the top patient clones (8/27) relative to healthy controls (2/35).

The source material was CD4+ T cells from blood buffy coats. The chain employs TRBV30 and TRBJ1-1; the best D guess is TRBD1, with 5 bases matching. The clonotype was recovered from a human donor in good health. Read as DNA, the sequence is TGTGCCTGGAGCCCCTGGGGCCGGTTTGAAGCTTTCTTT. Protein translation: CAWSPWGRFEAFF.